The rows below give T cell receptor beta chains drawn from one sample of a study of cytomegalovirus exposure and HLA in healthy donors. Assay used: immunoSEQ multiplex PCR; TCRdb lists only in-frame clones, some missing. The sample consists of around 200,000 clones, almost 85% of them appearing once. What was sequenced was PBMCs. These receptor sequences come from a woman aged 45-60 years in good health and CMV-seronegative. Both conserved end residues are part of each CDR3. Each record gives: D gene, J gene, clone size, V gene, CDR3 length, CDR3 protein, CDR3 DNA. The D gene is left open where the match is weak. Clone size is not always given. Where it is, it says once, few, many or a class for expanded clones.

D: TRBD1
J: TRBJ2-5
size: -
V: TRBV5-4
length: 14
CDR3: CASSPRTGDETQYF
DNA: TGTGCCAGCAGCCCCCGGACAGGGGATGAGACCCAGTACTTC

D: TRBD2
J: TRBJ2-2
size: -
V: TRBV6-6
length: 16
CDR3: CASSYGGRANTGELFF
DNA: TGTGCCAGCAGTTACGGCGGGAGGGCGAACACCGGGGAGCTGTTTTTT

D: -
J: TRBJ2-1
size: -
V: TRBV5-1
length: 15
CDR3: CASSLEVSRYNEQFF
DNA: TGCGCCAGCAGCTTGGAGGTCAGCAGGTACAATGAGCAGTTCTTC

D: -
J: TRBJ2-6
size: -
V: TRBV4-3
length: 15
CDR3: CASSQARGGANVLTF
DNA: TGCGCCAGCAGCCAAGCGCGAGGAGGGGCCAACGTCCTGACTTTC

D: TRBD2
J: TRBJ2-3
size: -
V: TRBV28
length: 15
CDR3: CASSFLAGGQDTQYF
DNA: TGTGCCAGCAGTTTTTTAGCGGGAGGGCAAGATACGCAGTATTTT

D: TRBD2
J: TRBJ2-4
size: -
V: TRBV27
length: 19
CDR3: CASSPEAGRAPLAKNIQYF
DNA: TGTGCCAGCAGTCCCGAGGCGGGGAGGGCTCCTTTAGCCAAAAACATTCAGTACTTC

D: -
J: TRBJ2-1
size: -
V: TRBV4-2
length: 15
CDR3: CASSQAGSDYNEQFF
DNA: TGTGCCAGCAGCCAAGCGGGATCCGATTACAATGAGCAGTTCTTC

D: TRBD1
J: TRBJ1-5
size: -
V: TRBV6-5
length: 15
CDR3: CASSKEQGAKQPQHF
DNA: TGTGCCAGCAGTAAGGAGCAGGGGGCGAAGCAGCCCCAGCATTTT

D: TRBD2
J: TRBJ2-3
size: -
V: TRBV7-6
length: 15
CDR3: CASSLVSGSSNTQYF
DNA: TGTGCCAGCAGCTTAGTTAGCGGGAGTAGTAATACGCAGTATTTT

D: TRBD2
J: TRBJ2-5
size: -
V: TRBV7-9
length: 18
CDR3: CASSRLGNTAGGRETQYF
DNA: TGTGCCAGCAGCCGCTTAGGCAATACAGCGGGAGGTAGGGAGACCCAGTACTTC

D: -
J: TRBJ1-3
size: -
V: TRBV30
length: 17
CDR3: CAWSPQPPTVLGNTIYF
DNA: TGTGCCTGGAGTCCCCAGCCACCCACAGTTCTTGGAAACACCATATATTTT

D: TRBD2
J: TRBJ2-4
size: -
V: TRBV29-1
length: 12
CDR3: CSVRRGGNIQYF
DNA: TGCAGCGTTCGTCGGGGAGGGAACATTCAGTACTTC

D: TRBD2
J: TRBJ2-3
size: once
V: TRBV9
length: 20
CDR3: CASSVEGGTSGSLREDTQYF
DNA: TGTGCCAGCAGCGTAGAGGGGGGGACTAGCGGGAGCCTTCGGGAAGATACGCAGTATTTT

D: -
J: TRBJ1-1
size: -
V: TRBV7-8
length: 15
CDR3: CASSSRESLNTEAFF
DNA: TGTGCCAGCAGCTCCCGTGAGAGCCTGAACACTGAAGCTTTCTTT

D: -
J: TRBJ1-2
size: -
V: TRBV13
length: 12
CDR3: CASSLFLTGYTF
DNA: TGTGCCAGCAGCTTATTCCTGACAGGCTACACCTTC

D: -
J: TRBJ2-7
size: -
V: TRBV9
length: 15
CDR3: CASSVRLGNSYEQYF
DNA: TGTGCCAGCAGCGTCAGACTTGGTAACTCCTACGAGCAGTACTTC

D: -
J: TRBJ2-3
size: -
V: TRBV5-1
length: 13
CDR3: CASSQGSRDTQYF
DNA: TGCGCCAGCAGCCAGGGATCTAGAGATACGCAGTATTTT

D: -
J: TRBJ2-5
size: -
V: TRBV18
length: 13
CDR3: CASSPGFQETQYF
DNA: TGTGCCAGCTCACCAGGCTTCCAAGAGACCCAGTACTTC

D: -
J: TRBJ2-5
size: -
V: TRBV7-9
length: 13
CDR3: CASSATNQETQYF
DNA: TGTGCCAGCAGCGCGACTAACCAAGAGACCCAGTACTTC

D: TRBD2
J: TRBJ2-3
size: -
V: TRBV9
length: 17
CDR3: CASSLQGGARSTDTQYF
DNA: TGTGCCAGCAGCCTCCAGGGAGGGGCAAGGAGCACAGATACGCAGTATTTT

D: TRBD2
J: TRBJ2-1
size: -
V: TRBV28
length: 19
CDR3: CASSSPSGTSGSSYNEQFF
DNA: TGTGCCAGCAGTTCGCCTTCTGGGACTAGCGGGAGCTCCTACAATGAGCAGTTCTTC

D: -
J: TRBJ2-6
size: -
V: TRBV18
length: 16
CDR3: CASSSLPRSGANVLTF
DNA: TGTGCCAGCTCGAGCTTACCACGCTCTGGGGCCAACGTCCTGACTTTC

D: TRBD2
J: TRBJ2-1
size: -
V: TRBV5-1
length: 15
CDR3: CASSYGSGRVNEQFF
DNA: TGCGCCAGCAGCTATGGTAGCGGGAGGGTTAATGAGCAGTTCTTC

D: -
J: TRBJ2-6
size: -
V: TRBV27
length: 14
CDR3: CATSPRTGANVLTF
DNA: TGTGCCACTTCCCCGCGTACTGGGGCCAACGTCCTGACTTTC

D: -
J: TRBJ2-6
size: once
V: TRBV5-4
length: 16
CDR3: CASKAEVLAGANVLTF
DNA: TGTGCCAGCAAGGCCGAAGTCCTAGCTGGGGCCAACGTCCTGACTTTC

D: TRBD2
J: TRBJ2-7
size: -
V: TRBV15
length: 16
CDR3: CATSRGKREESYEQYF
DNA: TGTGCCACCAGCAGAGGCAAGCGGGAGGAATCCTACGAGCAGTACTTC

D: TRBD1
J: TRBJ2-2
size: -
V: TRBV27
length: 13
CDR3: CASGQGNTGELFF
DNA: TGTGCCAGCGGACAGGGAAACACCGGGGAGCTGTTTTTT

D: -
J: TRBJ2-5
size: -
V: TRBV28
length: 16
CDR3: CASRSPRQGAGETQYF
DNA: TGTGCCAGCAGATCCCCCCGACAGGGAGCGGGAGAGACCCAGTACTTC

D: -
J: TRBJ2-1
size: -
V: TRBV5-1
length: 14
CDR3: CASSFQEPYNEQFF
DNA: TGCGCCAGCAGCTTTCAGGAACCTTACAATGAGCAGTTCTTC

D: -
J: TRBJ2-3
size: -
V: TRBV21-1
length: 18
CDR3: CASSNWTRREVWADTQYF
DNA: TGTGCCAGCAGCAATTGGACGAGGCGGGAGGTCTGGGCAGATACGCAGTATTTT

D: TRBD2
J: TRBJ2-3
size: -
V: TRBV7-3
length: 14
CDR3: CASSLAGATDTQYF
DNA: TGTGCCAGCAGCTTGGCGGGAGCAACAGATACGCAGTATTTT

D: -
J: TRBJ1-4
size: -
V: TRBV10-3
length: 12
CDR3: CAISQGGEKLFF
DNA: TGTGCCATTAGTCAAGGGGGTGAAAAACTGTTTTTT

D: -
J: TRBJ2-7
size: -
V: TRBV6-1
length: 13
CDR3: CASSDEGDYEQYF
DNA: TGTGCCAGCAGTGACGAGGGGGACTACGAGCAGTACTTC

D: -
J: TRBJ2-7
size: -
V: TRBV5-1
length: 11
CDR3: CASSPGGYPVF
DNA: TGCGCCAGCAGCCCCGGGGGATACCCTGTTTTC

D: TRBD2
J: TRBJ2-7
size: -
V: TRBV5-4
length: 15
CDR3: CASSLGGTTSYEQYF
DNA: TGTGCCAGCAGCTTGGGTGGGACTACCTCCTACGAGCAGTACTTC

D: TRBD1
J: TRBJ2-3
size: -
V: TRBV18
length: 15
CDR3: CASSLRQGSTDTQYF
DNA: TGTGCCAGCTCACTAAGACAGGGAAGCACAGATACGCAGTATTTT

D: TRBD1
J: TRBJ1-6
size: -
V: TRBV28
length: 13
CDR3: CASSSRTGSPLHF
DNA: TGTGCCAGCAGCTCCCGGACAGGGTCACCCCTCCACTTT

D: -
J: TRBJ2-2
size: -
V: TRBV4-1
length: 17
CDR3: CASSQAPRQGRTGELFF
DNA: TGCGCCAGCAGCCAAGCCCCTCGTCAGGGTCGGACCGGGGAGCTGTTTTTT

D: -
J: TRBJ2-1
size: -
V: TRBV27
length: 15
CDR3: CASSLRGAVYNEQFF
DNA: TGTGCCAGCAGTTTACGGGGAGCGGTCTACAATGAGCAGTTCTTC

D: -
J: TRBJ1-1
size: -
V: TRBV29-1
length: 13
CDR3: CSVVRPENTEAFF
DNA: TGCAGCGTTGTGCGGCCCGAGAACACTGAAGCTTTCTTT

D: TRBD1
J: TRBJ2-1
size: -
V: TRBV4-1
length: 16
CDR3: CASSNTSTGVGNEQFF
DNA: TGCGCCAGCAGCAACACATCGACAGGGGTCGGGAATGAGCAGTTCTTC

D: TRBD2
J: TRBJ2-6
size: -
V: TRBV7-9
length: 15
CDR3: CASSPSGAGANVLTF
DNA: TGTGCCAGCAGCCCGAGCGGGGCTGGGGCCAACGTCCTGACTTTC